The 8 T cell receptor beta chains in this list originate from one sample, sequenced in a study of T cells in Graves' hyperthyroidism and ophthalmopathy. The investigators amplified TCR beta CDR3 regions from RNA transcripts. Carried out on the TCR CDR3, a first-round RT-PCR used the HTBI primer set. A single record per CDR3 protein comes from TCRdb applying MiXCR to the multiplex PCR reads. The top ten clones hold about an eighth of a sample with hundreds of thousands of distinct CDR3 sequences, roughly 14% of them seen once. Input material: blood. The receptor source for this set is a woman between 45 and 65 years old with Graves' ophthalmopathy.

Comments on this clonotype: This may arise from a read error, as a much more abundant clone is one base away. The rearrangement joins TRBV30 to TRBJ1-1; a possible D gene is TRBD1 (5 bases). The CDR3 covers 10 residues. The germline CDR1 and CDR2 sequences are GTSNPN and SVGIG (reference sequence). The germline V and J ends were trimmed by 3 bases and 6 bases, with 5 bases remaining between them. The CDR3 nucleotides read TGTGCCTGGAGACAGGCTGAAGCTTTCTTT. Residues: CAWRQAEAFF.

This clonotype was seen only a few times. The genes are TRBV6-1 and TRBJ2-2; D is tentatively TRBD1 or TRBD2 (6 bases each). The CDR3 consists of 14 residues. Trimming stripped 8 bases from V and 5 bases from J, with 15 bases between. The germline gives CDR1 MNHNS, CDR2 SASEGT. The CDR3 coding sequence is TGTGCCAGCGGGGGCGGGACTTTTACCGGGGAGCTGTTTTTT. Its protein is CASGGGTFTGELFF.

This clonotype has a count of ten or more. This chain connects TRBV7-9 to TRBJ1-2, with 10 bases aligning to TRBD1. Germline V gene lookup returns CDR1 SEHNR and CDR2 FQNEAQ (reference sequence). V lost 2 bases to trimming and J lost 6 bases; unmatched junction nucleotides: 3. The CDR3 totals 14 residues. Written as DNA, the CDR3 is TGTGCCAGCAGCTTACTCGGGACAGGGGATGGCTACACCTTC. Translation: CASSLLGTGDGYTF.

The gene calls are TRBV5-6 and TRBJ2-1; D gene ambiguous. The germline V gene encodes CDR1 SGHDT and CDR2 YYEEEE. The V end was cut by 0 bases, the J end by 4 bases, with 14 bases between. The CDR3 sequence is 16 residues long. This CDR3 reads CASSLVEYSTYNEQFF. CDR3 sequence (DNA): TGTGCCAGCAGCTTGGTTGAATACTCGACTTACAATGAGCAGTTCTTC.

V is TRBV6-2 or TRBV6-3 and J is TRBJ2-3, with 13 bases lining up with TRBD2. With V trimmed by 0 bases and J by 3 bases, 0 bases remained unmatched. There are 16 residues in the CDR3. Germline V gene sequence: CDR1 MNHEY, CDR2 SVGEGT. CDR3 DNA sequence: TGTGCCAGCAGTTACTCGACTAGCGGGAGGACAGATACGCAGTATTTT. It codes for CASSYSTSGRTDTQYF.

This clonotype has ten or more counts. The chain recombines TRBV28 with TRBJ1-5; 7 nucleotides match TRBD1. CDR3 length: 15 residues. From germline, CDR1 is MDHEN and CDR2 SYDVKM. V gave up 3 bases and J gave up 6 bases; unmatched junction bases: 8. As DNA, the CDR3 is TGTGCCAGCAGTTTCCGGACCCAGGGGGGTCAGCCCCAGCATTTT. This codes for CASSFRTQGGQPQHF.

Ten or more counts support this clonotype. The rearrangement joins TRBV28 to TRBJ2-3; D ambiguous. CDR3 length: 15 residues. Trimming pared 2 bases from V and 0 bases from J, leaving 9 bases between. Per the germline V gene, CDR1 is MDHEN and CDR2 is SYDVKM. The DNA of the CDR3 is TGTGCCAGCAGTTTAGTAGCCAGGAGCACAGATACGCAGTATTTT. This codes for CASSLVARSTDTQYF.

Ten or more counts support this clonotype. The rearrangement joins TRBV7-9 to TRBJ2-7; the D gene is possibly TRBD2 (7 bases). Trimming took off 5 bases at V and 4 bases at J, with 21 bases between the two ends. The CDR3 covers 16 residues. Germline CDR1 is SEHNR and CDR2 is FQNEAQ (reference sequence). CDR3 DNA sequence: TGTGCCAGCAGCACTTCGGGGGGAGGGGGTAGGTACGAGCAGTACTTC. It yields the protein CASSTSGGGGRYEQYF.